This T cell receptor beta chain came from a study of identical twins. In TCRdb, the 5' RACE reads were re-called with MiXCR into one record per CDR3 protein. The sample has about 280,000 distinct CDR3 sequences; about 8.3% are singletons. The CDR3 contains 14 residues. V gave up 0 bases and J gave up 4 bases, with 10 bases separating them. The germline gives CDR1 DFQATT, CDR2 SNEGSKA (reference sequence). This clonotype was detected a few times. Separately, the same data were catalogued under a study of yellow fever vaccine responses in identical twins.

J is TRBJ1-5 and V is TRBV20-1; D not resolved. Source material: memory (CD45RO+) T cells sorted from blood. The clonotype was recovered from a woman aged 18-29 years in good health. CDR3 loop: CSARDQEENQPQHF. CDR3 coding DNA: TGCAGTGCTAGAGATCAGGAAGAAAATCAGCCCCAGCATTTT.